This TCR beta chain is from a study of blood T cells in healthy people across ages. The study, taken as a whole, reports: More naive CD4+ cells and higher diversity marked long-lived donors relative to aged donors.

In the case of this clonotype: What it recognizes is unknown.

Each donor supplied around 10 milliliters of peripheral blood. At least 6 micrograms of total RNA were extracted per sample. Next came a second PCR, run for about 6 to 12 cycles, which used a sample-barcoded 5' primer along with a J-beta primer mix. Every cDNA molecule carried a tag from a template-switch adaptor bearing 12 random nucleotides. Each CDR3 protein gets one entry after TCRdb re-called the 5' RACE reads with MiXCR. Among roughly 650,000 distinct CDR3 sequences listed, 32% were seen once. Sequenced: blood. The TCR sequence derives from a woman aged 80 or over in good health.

The CDR3 loop is CASSEWETLGEAFF. DNA for the CDR3: TGTGCCAGCAGTGAATGGGAGACTCTCGGAGAAGCTTTCTTT. This sequence joins TRBV25-1 and TRBJ1-1; no definite D call. Trimming removed 1 base at V and 8 bases at J, with 14 bases between. Germline lookup yields CDR1 MGHDK and CDR2 SYGVNS. CDR3 size: 14 residues.